The rows below give T cell receptor beta chains drawn from one sample of a study of T cell responses to AZD1222 COVID-19 vaccine. TCRdb's table, derived via immunoSEQ multiplex PCR, lists solely in-frame clones and lacks some. The table includes 100,000 to 150,000 clones, roughly 91% detected once. The specimen was peripheral blood, collected on day 0 of AZD1222 vaccination. These receptors all come from an adult in good health. CDR3s include the opening cysteine and the closing phenylalanine or tryptophan. D genes are given only for firm matches. The listing skips clone size in some rows; elsewhere it reads once, few, many or a size class.

d_call | j_call | clone_size | v_call | cdr3_nt | cdr3_aa
TRBD1 | TRBJ1-1 | NA | TRBV27 | TGTGCCAGCTATGCCGACAGGGCGAACACTGAAGCTTTCTTT | CASYADRANTEAFF
NA | TRBJ1-2 | NA | TRBV3-1/TRBV3-2 | TGTGCCAGCAGCCAAGAGGGGTCCTATGGCTACACCTTC | CASSQEGSYGYTF
TRBD1 | TRBJ1-2 | NA | TRBV27 | TGTGCCAGCACCAACCTAGGGACAGGGGCCCCTGGAAGAGGCTACACCTTC | CASTNLGTGAPGRGYTF
NA | TRBJ1-2 | few | TRBV29-1 | TGCAGCGTTGGACAGGAGTATGGCTACACCTTC | CSVGQEYGYTF
NA | TRBJ1-2 | NA | TRBV12-3/TRBV12-4 | TGTGCCAGCACACCGACGGGGAACTATGGCTACACCTTC | CASTPTGNYGYTF
TRBD1 | TRBJ2-1 | NA | TRBV18 | TGTGCCAGCTCCTCGGACAGGGGGAATGAGCAGTTCTTC | CASSSDRGNEQFF
NA | TRBJ2-3 | NA | TRBV19 | TGTGCCAGTAGTTCTGGCAGGGTCCCAGATACGCAGTATTTT | CASSSGRVPDTQYF
TRBD1 | TRBJ2-1 | NA | TRBV5-1 | TGCGCCAGCAGACAGGGGGCAAATGAGCAGTTCTTC | CASRQGANEQFF
NA | TRBJ2-3 | NA | TRBV29-1 | TGCAGCGCCACCAAACTAGGATCCACAGATACGCAGTATTTT | CSATKLGSTDTQYF
NA | TRBJ2-7 | NA | TRBV6-1 | TGTGCCAGCAGTGAGATTGGGGAGGTGCAGTACTTC | CASSEIGEVQYF
TRBD1 | TRBJ2-2 | NA | TRBV4-3 | TGCGCCAGCAGCCTAGACAGGGGGTGGACCGGGGAGCTGTTTTTT | CASSLDRGWTGELFF
NA | TRBJ1-2 | NA | TRBV2 | TGTGCCAGCAGGGCAGGGCGTGGCTACACCTTC | CASRAGRGYTF
TRBD2 | TRBJ2-7 | NA | TRBV5-1 | TGCGCCAGCAGCGTCGGGACTAGCGGGAGTCTTCTGGCCTACGAGCAGTACTTC | CASSVGTSGSLLAYEQYF
NA | TRBJ1-6 | NA | TRBV6-5 | TGTGCCAGCAGTTACTCGTTGGCAGATAATTCACCCCTCCACTTT | CASSYSLADNSPLHF